Listed here is a single T cell receptor (beta chain). The antigen is not known. The sample is drawn from a study of T cell responses to AZD1222 COVID-19 vaccine. Findings and limits, study-wide: Spike-specific TCR repertoires showed rising breadth and depth after two AZD1222 doses. Vaccine-related CD4 TCRs covered spike, predominating at 160-218 and 743-854. Repertoires were obtained only post-peak T cell response. Close to half of spike-specific TCRs reportedly recognize unmutated variant regions.

Germline V lookup: CDR1 SNHLY, CDR2 FYNNEI. This CDR3 is 15 amino acids long. Trimming removed 5 bases at V and 3 bases at J, with 16 bases between. The data were produced by immunoSEQ multiplex PCR, yet TCRdb's version contains in-frame clones alone and is incomplete. The table shows nearly 90,000 clones, with 70% to 90% occurring only once. This TCR came from an adult in good health. The source was peripheral blood, collected on day 0 of AZD1222 vaccination. The V gene is TRBV2, the J gene TRBJ1-1; D perhaps matches TRBD1 (5 bases). The CDR3 bases are TGTGCCAGCAGTTTGCGGGAGGGACTCCACACTGAAGCTTTCTTT. It translates to CASSLREGLHTEAFF.